The source of this T cell receptor (beta chain) is a study of shared clonotypes between healthy human individuals. TCRdb's table, derived via immunoSEQ multiplex PCR, lists solely in-frame clones and lacks some. The sample lists more than 900,000 clones, about 84% occurring once. There are 14 residues in the CDR3. Trimming removed 1 base from V and 1 base from J, with 7 bases in between. Germline V gene lookup returns CDR1 MNHEY and CDR2 SVGAGI. This TCR came from a man aged 18 to 30 in good health. Some clones in this sample may be carry-over from other donors' samples. The sequenced sample consisted of memory CD4+ T cells from PBMCs. Specified subset: CD45RA-negative fraction. J is TRBJ1-2 and V is TRBV6-5, with D unclear. CDR3 in DNA: TGTGCCAGCAGTTACTTCCACGGTAACTATGGCTACACCTTC. Its protein product is CASSYFHGNYGYTF.